Sequencing of this TCR beta chain was carried out in a study of radiation and T cells in renal cell carcinoma (dated by TCRdb to 2018 to 2021). With respect to the entire study: The samples were drawn from a clinical trial, where primary renal cell carcinomas were treated with 15 Gy of stereotactic body radiation therapy and then removed by nephrectomy 4 weeks afterward. In total, 50 to 60 samples underwent TCR beta sequencing: around 25 tumors plus 27 peripheral blood samples. Across all 55 or so samples, roughly 3,700,000 unique CDR3 nucleotide sequences encoding around 2,500,000 unique CDR3 amino acid sequences were identified. The paper's findings and limits, for the study overall: Effects of radiation dose or scheduling on the TCR repertoire could not be addressed with the single-armed trial design. An increase in top tumor clonotypes in blood was observed from baseline to 2 weeks post-radiation, followed by contraction by 4 weeks, which was taken to suggest transient expansion of tumor-resident clones. Because pretreatment tumor biopsies were not available, the study could not determine whether clonotypes were already present within the tumor at baseline. Changes in the blood repertoire were not tracked past 4 weeks after treatment.

TCR beta libraries were generated from genomic DNA with the immunoSEQ kit, following the manufacturer's recommendations. Library preparation used a first multiplex PCR with proprietary primers, then a second PCR adding unique barcodes, with bead cleanups after each round. Each sample batch included a kit-provided positive control reaction and a negative control reaction. The final libraries were assessed on an Agilent 4200 TapeStation D1000 ScreenTape, pooled by volume, and quantified by qPCR. An Illumina NextSeq500 fitted with a MidOutput 150-cycle cartridge performed the sequencing, running 156 Read1 cycles and 15 Index1 cycles with the kit's custom primers. The pooled library was loaded at 1.0 pM, with a roughly 20% PhiX control spiked in. The paper's processing steps were these. Vendor-processed data were analyzed in R, and a clonotype was defined as all T cells sharing the same CDR3 nucleotide sequence. In the clone abundance analyses, frequencies were normalized to the 10,000 most abundant clones in each sample. Public T cell clones, averaging fewer than five per sample, were removed before analysis. An abundance difference of at least 32-fold between compartments was the criterion for calling clonotypes tumor-enriched or baseline blood-enriched. Clonotypes expanded or contracted between blood time points were identified with a beta-binomial differential abundance model. Similarity between tumor and blood repertoires was quantified using the Baroni-Urbani and Buser coefficient, and groups were compared with two-tailed Wilcoxon tests in R. Imported from immuneACCESS, the table was reduced by TCRdb to in-frame sequences with V and J called. These copies leave out some clones; in studies compared against another copy, an unresolved V gene accounts for under half, and the cause of the remainder is not known. D and trimming come from the DNA, and the V and J calls and clone size come from that table. This sample holds 120,000 or so clones; more than 75% were observed only once. The top ten hold approximately 5.8% of the sample.

The time point label corresponds to: blood 2 weeks post-SBRT. In the paper's terms, the treatment or condition label means: 15 Gy SBRT to primary tumor, nephrectomy 4 weeks later. To follow tumor-enriched clonotypes, serial peripheral blood was collected from radiation-treated patients at baseline and at 2 weeks and 4 weeks after SBRT. Every patient's renal cell carcinoma showed clear cell pathology. Genomic DNA for TCR sequencing was prepared using the QIAamp DNA Blood Mini Kit (Qiagen). Samples were included in the analyses only if all quality control checks were passed. At the junction V is shortened by 4 bases and J by 6 bases, with 6 bases in between. Measured from the cysteine to the phenylalanine, the CDR3 is 11 residues long. The CDR3 DNA has 33 bases and is translated from base 1. Per the germline V gene (reference sequence), SGHNT is the CDR1 and YYREEE is the CDR2. Concerning this clone: The antigen it recognizes is unknown. Within one base of it there is no much larger clone, and no base qualities were kept.

This sequence originates from a woman aged 70-85 years with renal cell carcinoma. The input for sequencing was blood, taken from a patient whose treatment included radiotherapy and nephrectomy. This sequence uses TRBV5-4 and TRBJ2-3, with TRBD2 perhaps the D gene, on 6 matching bases. The CDR3 region reads CASSRGDTQYF. The DNA sequence follows: TGTGCCAGCAGCCGGGGGGATACGCAGTATTTT. This CDR3, with the reference TRBV5-4 and TRBJ2-3 proteins standing in past its ends, gives the full variable domain ETGVTQSPTHLIKTRGQQVTLRCSSQSGHNTVSWYQQALGQGPQFIFQYYREEENGRGNFPPRFSGLQFPNYSSELNVNALELDDSALYLCASSRGDTQYFGPGTRLTVL.